A single sample gave rise to the 27 T cell receptor beta chains below, sequenced in a study of CD8+CD57+ T cells in acquired aplastic anemia. Profiling that covered TCR beta VDJ and CDR3 relied on genomic DNA as its template. One entry per CDR3 protein results from TCRdb running MiXCR on the reads. This sample has about 180,000 distinct CDR3 sequences, with roughly half found just once. The sample was sorted CD4+, CD8+, or CD8+CD57+ T cells (not recorded which) from PBMCs. The source is a human donor in good health.

This clonotype was recorded at least ten times. The chain joins TRBV20-1 to TRBJ1-2; the D is unclear. The CDR3 extends over 9 amino acids. Germline V gene sequence: CDR1 DFQATT, CDR2 SNEGSKA (reference sequence). V lost 4 bases and J lost 3, with 0 bases in between. The CDR3, as DNA: TGCAGTGCTAACTATGGCTACACCTTC. Encoded protein: CSANYGYTF.

This chain links TRBV15 with TRBJ2-7, with D possibly matching TRBD2 (5 bases). The CDR3 has 16 amino acids. Germline lookup yields CDR1 LNHNV and CDR2 YYDKDF (reference sequence). With 3 bases removed from V and 2 bases from J, the gap between germline ends came to 17 bases. The CDR3 is CATSSSFFIGTYEQYF. The CDR3, as DNA: TGTGCCACCAGCAGCTCGTTCTTCATCGGGACCTACGAGCAGTACTTC. The full variable domain, its missing parts supplied by reference TRBV15 and TRBJ2-7, is DAMVIQNPRYQVTQFGKPVTLSCSQTLNHNVMYWYQQKSSQAPKLLFHYYDKDFNNEADTPDNFQSRRPNTSFCFLDIRSPGLGDTAMYLCATSSSFFIGTYEQYFGPGTRLTVT.

The chain uses TRBV20-1 and TRBJ2-7, with D possibly matching TRBD2 (5 bases). V lost 3 bases, J lost 2 bases, and 14 bases lay in between. This CDR3 contains 14 residues. In germline, CDR1 is DFQATT, CDR2 SNEGSKA (reference sequence). This CDR3 reads CSARRADHPYEQYF. CDR3 DNA: TGCAGTGCTAGGAGGGCGGACCATCCCTACGAGCAGTACTTC.

The gene calls are TRBV27 and TRBJ1-4; the D is unclear. Germline V gives CDR1 MNHEY, CDR2 SMNVEV (reference sequence). This CDR3 spans 12 amino acids. The V and J ends lost 8 bases and 8 bases respectively, with 12 bases between them. The CDR3 DNA is TGTGCCAGCGGGTTAGGATCCGAAAAACTGTTTTTT. This sequence encodes CASGLGSEKLFF.

This clonotype showed up just once. The chain combines TRBV29-1 with TRBJ1-4, with 9 bases fitting TRBD1. Germline V gives CDR1 SQVTM, CDR2 ANQGSEA. The V segment lost 4 bases and the J segment 7 bases; nucleotides outside the gene matches: 7. The CDR3 contains 14 residues. CDR3 nucleotides: TGCAGCGTTGGGAGCGGGACAGGGCGTGAAAAACTGTTTTTT. Its protein is CSVGSGTGREKLFF.

V and J are TRBV24-1 and TRBJ1-4; D is undetermined. Germline CDR1 and CDR2: KGHDR and SFDVKD. This CDR3 is built from 12 residues. The germline V and J ends were trimmed by 9 bases and 6 bases, with 10 bases remaining between them. The CDR3 DNA reads as TGTGCCACCTCAGCAGCCGATGAAAAACTGTTTTTT. It encodes CATSAADEKLFF.

The chain employs TRBV7-8 and TRBJ2-7; no clear D gene. The CDR3 contains 15 residues. Germline CDR1 and CDR2: SGHVS and FQNEAQ. The V end was cut by 0 bases, the J end by 0 bases, with 9 bases between. The CDR3 is CASSLAPTSSYEQYF. The CDR3 DNA reads as TGTGCCAGCAGCTTAGCGCCCACGAGCTCCTACGAGCAGTACTTC. Combining the CDR3 with reference TRBV7-8 and TRBJ2-7 gives the whole variable domain GAGVSQSPRYKVAKRGQDVALRCDPISGHVSLFWYQQALGQGPEFLTYFQNEAQLDKSGLPSDRFFAERPEGSVSTLKIQRTQQEDSAVYLCASSLAPTSSYEQYFGPGTRLTVT.

This clonotype was counted only a few times. The genes are TRBV10-3 and TRBJ2-7; TRBD1 agrees at 9 bases. The CDR3 is 13 amino acids. Germline V lookup: CDR1 ENHRY, CDR2 SYGVKD. V dropped 7 bases and J dropped 7; count of bases not matched to a gene: 8. CDR3: CAITAQGAGEQYF. Here the CDR3 DNA reads TGTGCCATCACTGCACAGGGGGCTGGGGAGCAGTACTTC.

This clonotype appeared once. V gene TRBV2 combines with J gene TRBJ2-1; D not certain. Germline V gene lookup returns CDR1 SNHLY and CDR2 FYNNEI. V was trimmed by 0 bases and J by 9 bases, leaving 9 bases between them. The CDR3 contains 13 residues. The CDR3 here is CASSEAPGVEQFF. CDR3 sequence (DNA): TGTGCCAGCAGTGAAGCGCCCGGAGTTGAGCAGTTCTTC. The full variable domain, in which reference TRBV2 and TRBJ2-1 provide the parts outside the CDR3, is EPEVTQTPSHQVTQMGQEVILRCVPISNHLYFYWYRQILGQKVEFLVSFYNNEISEKSEIFDDQFSVERPDGSNFTLKIRSTKLEDSAMYFCASSEAPGVEQFFGPGTRLTVL.

The V call is TRBV12-5, the J call TRBJ1-6; 8 bases are a match to TRBD1. Germline CDR1 reads LGHNT; CDR2 reads FRNRAP. The V segment lost 5 bases and the J segment 7 bases; nucleotides outside the gene matches: 4. The CDR3 runs to 14 residues. The DNA of the CDR3 is TGTGCTAGTGGTCGGCGACAGGGGAATTCACCCCTCCACTTT. Translating gives CASGRRQGNSPLHF.

V usage is TRBV6-2 or TRBV6-3 and J usage is TRBJ2-1; no definite D call. In germline, CDR1 is MNHEY, CDR2 SVGEGT. The V end was cut by 6 bases, the J end by 1 base, with 7 bases between. The length of the CDR3 is 13 residues. The CDR3 is CASRPRSYNEQFF. CDR3 DNA sequence: TGTGCCAGCAGGCCCCGGTCCTACAATGAGCAGTTCTTC.

This clonotype was counted between two and nine times. A junction boundary mismatches the germline segment, possibly from a read error. The V gene is TRBV11-1, the J gene TRBJ2-1, with 9 bases matching TRBD2. CDR3 length: 16 residues. Germline assignment: CDR1 SGHAT and CDR2 FQDESV (reference sequence). CDR3 in amino acids: CASSLIAGASYDEQFF. Here the CDR3 DNA reads TGTGCCAGCAGCCTAATAGCGGGGGCCTCCTACGATGAGCAGTTCTTC.

This clonotype was recorded at least ten times. The chain combines TRBV11-2 with TRBJ1-6; the match to TRBD1 covers 8 bases. From germline, CDR1 is SGHAT and CDR2 FQNNGV. The CDR3 sequence is 16 residues long. The junction had 12 bases not matched to a gene; V was cut back by 4 bases and J by 10 bases. The CDR3: CASSSRRGQGGSPLHF. CDR3 nucleotide sequence: TGTGCCAGCAGCTCCCGCCGCGGACAGGGAGGGTCACCCCTCCACTTT.

The rearrangement joins TRBV7-8 to TRBJ1-1, with a possible D match to TRBD1 (6 bases). This CDR3 comprises 15 residues. Germline V CDR1 and CDR2: SGHVS, FQNEAQ. Deletions cut 1 base from V and 4 bases from J, with 13 bases between. The CDR3 reads CASSLGGGFGTEAFF. The CDR3 DNA follows: TGTGCCAGCAGCTTAGGAGGGGGGTTCGGCACTGAAGCTTTCTTT.

The table lists this clonotype with many counts. J is TRBJ1-4 and V is TRBV6-1, with 9 bases matching TRBD1. V lost 5 bases and J lost 4; bases outside the gene matches: 2. The CDR3 extends over 14 amino acids. Germline CDR1 reads MNHNS; CDR2 reads SASEGT. CDR3 DNA: TGTGCCAGCAGTCAGGACAGGGGTAATGAAAAACTGTTTTTT. Its protein product is CASSQDRGNEKLFF.

The table lists this clonotype with many counts. V usage is TRBV7-2 and J usage is TRBJ2-7; TRBD1 agrees at 9 bases. Germline values: CDR1 SGHTA, CDR2 FQGNSA. V lost 5 bases and J lost 5; bases outside the gene matches: 10. CDR3 size: 15 residues. CDR3 sequence (DNA): TGTGCCAGCAGCCCCTACAGGGGGCGAGGCAACGAGCAGTACTTC. Encoded protein: CASSPYRGRGNEQYF.

This clonotype occurred many times. V gene TRBV6-1 combines with J gene TRBJ1-6; no firm D call. The CDR3 runs 16 residues. Germline CDR1 MNHNS, CDR2 SASEGT. Trimming pared 3 bases from V and 7 bases from J, leaving 16 bases between. The CDR3 bases are TGTGCCAGCAGTGAGGACGGAGCTCTGGGAAATTCACCCCTCCACTTT. Amino acid sequence: CASSEDGALGNSPLHF.

For this clonotype: A much larger clone lies a single base off, so this may be a read error. The chain couples TRBV6-1 to TRBJ1-6, with TRBD1 identical over 8 bases. The CDR3 spans 15 residues. Germline V gene lookup returns CDR1 MNHNS and CDR2 SASEGT. The CDR3 region has the DNA TGTGCCAGCAGTACAGGGGGACTCTATGATTCACCCCTCCACTTT. Amino acids: CASSTGGLYDSPLHF.

This sequence joins TRBV29-1 and TRBJ2-3; D possibly corresponds to TRBD1 (6 bases). The V and J ends lost 6 bases and 2 bases respectively, with 15 bases between them. CDR1 is SQVTM, CDR2 ANQGSEA, per germline. This CDR3 contains 14 residues. CDR3 DNA sequence: TGCAGCGTGGAGACAGGATTGTCCACAGATACGCAGTATTTT. Translated, it gives CSVETGLSTDTQYF.

The gene calls are TRBV19 and TRBJ2-1; 9 bases align to TRBD1. The V and J ends lost 6 bases and 2 bases, in that order; junction bases with no gene match: 5. This CDR3 region has 15 residues. CDR1 is LNHDA, CDR2 SQIVND, per germline (reference sequence). The CDR3 DNA reads as TGTGCCAGTAGGACCGGGACAGGGCCCTACAATGAGCAGTTCTTC. Encoded protein: CASRTGTGPYNEQFF.

J is TRBJ2-3 and V is TRBV10-3; TRBD2 agrees at 8 bases. The CDR3 spans 15 residues. V was pared by 6 bases and J by 5 bases, with 10 bases of the junction left unmatched. Germline CDR1 ENHRY, CDR2 SYGVKD. CDR3 sequence: CAIREYSGAGDTQYF. In DNA, the CDR3 is TGTGCCATCAGGGAATATAGCGGGGCAGGAGATACGCAGTATTTT.

V is TRBV6-1 and J is TRBJ1-2; unclear D gene. V lost 4 bases, J lost 1 base, and 7 bases lay in between. The CDR3 has 13 residues. The germline CDR1 and CDR2 sequences are MNHNS and SASEGT. The CDR3 loop is CASSVADNYGYTF. In nucleotides, the CDR3 is TGTGCCAGCAGTGTGGCAGATAACTATGGCTACACCTTC.

This sequence joins TRBV30 and TRBJ2-7, with no clear D. The V gene lost 1 base and the J gene lost 3 bases, with 7 bases spanning the gap. Per germline, CDR1 GTSNPN and CDR2 SVGIG (reference sequence). The CDR3 length is 12 residues. This chain's CDR3 is CAWSETFYEQYF. CDR3 bases: TGTGCCTGGAGTGAGACTTTCTACGAGCAGTACTTC.

This clonotype was seen ten or more times. V and J are TRBV5-1 and TRBJ2-1, with TRBD2 matching 8 bases. J gave up 6 bases and V 0 bases, and 5 bases lay outside the gene matches. The CDR3 sequence is 15 residues long. CDR1 SGHRS and CDR2 YFSETQ come from the germline V gene. The CDR3 DNA reads TGCGCCAGCAGCTTGGACGCGGGAGGCACCAATGAGCAGTTCTTC. It specifies CASSLDAGGTNEQFF.

This chain uses TRBV4-1 with TRBJ2-7; 9 nucleotides align to TRBD1. Per the germline V gene, CDR1 is MGHRA and CDR2 is YSYEKL. Trimming at V came to 0 bases and at J to 4 bases, leaving 1 base not matched to a gene. The CDR3 has 14 residues. CDR3 in DNA: TGCGCCAGCAGCCAAGAGGACAGGGGTTACGAGCAGTACTTC. Encoded protein: CASSQEDRGYEQYF.

By sample share, this clonotype is medium-sized. The CDR3 nucleotides are TGTGCCACCAGTGATTTGAACAGGGGAGAGACCCAGTACTTC. This translates into CATSDLNRGETQYF. The chain links TRBV24-1 to TRBJ2-5; 7 nucleotides line up with TRBD1. The CDR3 consists of 14 residues. Trimming took 0 bases from V and 4 from J; bases not matched to a gene: 1. Germline values: CDR1 KGHDR, CDR2 SFDVKD.

The chain joins TRBV15 to TRBJ1-6, with D unclear. Per the germline V gene, CDR1 is LNHNV and CDR2 is YYDKDF (reference sequence). The CDR3 is made up of 15 amino acids. V lost 5 bases to trimming and J lost 10 bases, with 18 bases between them. The CDR3 sequence is CATSPMKGSGSPLHF. The CDR3 region has the DNA TGTGCCACCAGCCCCATGAAGGGTTCAGGATCACCCCTCCACTTT. The whole variable domain, filled in from reference TRBV15 and TRBJ1-6, reads DAMVIQNPRYQVTQFGKPVTLSCSQTLNHNVMYWYQQKSSQAPKLLFHYYDKDFNNEADTPDNFQSRRPNTSFCFLDIRSPGLGDTAMYLCATSPMKGSGSPLHFGNGTRLTVT.